This TCR beta chain was recovered during a study of T-cell reconstitution after alpha-beta-depleted transplantation in children (dated by TCRdb to the mid-2010s). Notes on the research overall: T-cell immune reconstitution after TCRalphabeta/CD19-depleted allogeneic hematopoietic cell transplantation in children was quantitatively tracked in the study by means of TCR repertoire profiling. The investigation overall reported the following: The high TCRbeta diversity at day 60 in some patients was ascribed to recipient T cells and intrathymic progenitors that had survived conditioning. Apparently early alphabetaT-cell count recovery about two months after transplant reportedly relied on only several hundred rapidly expanded clones derived from non-depleted graft cells. Over subsequent months, a decline in hyperexpanded clone frequencies was noted, and after one year, T-cell counts and TCRbeta diversity were mostly ascribed to newly produced T cells.

Library generation was performed with PCR. For sequencing, an Illumina HiSeq 2500 was employed. Molecular barcoding was employed in the preparation of TCR libraries, with unique molecular identifiers being used to normalize TCRbeta repertoire quantification. Clones were called with MiXCR by TCRdb after fastp trimmed the public reads at Q25, and only in-frame beta chains were retained. Rows matching on CDR3 protein sequence are summarized as one entry with the most common DNA and genes. This sample comprises around 490,000 distinct CDR3 sequences, 10% to 12% of them detected only once. The ten biggest clones cover roughly 15% of the sample. A remark on this clonotype: This clone's antigen is unknown. No much larger clone exists at a distance of one base, and base qualities are not known.

The sample's treatment or condition label, in plain terms: allogeneic hematopoietic cell transplantation with graft depleted of TCRalphabeta T cells and CD19 B cells. Transplant recipients were children who received TCRalphabeta/CD19-depleted allogeneic hematopoietic cell grafts. From a lookup of the germline V gene (reference sequence), CDR1 and CDR2 are DFQATT and SNEGSKA. V and J lose 7 bases and 0 bases, and a span of 6 bases separates them. Measured from the cysteine to the phenylalanine, the CDR3 is 12 residues long. Kept here is only the CDR3 DNA, which spans 36 bases and is read in frame from base 1.

The clonotype was recovered from a female patient between 2 and 10 years old who had a stem cell transplant for aplastic anemia, so the T cells may come from the graft donor. The chain is made from TRBV20-1 and TRBJ1-4; no D segment can be confidently identified. The starting material was PBMCs, mostly from graft donor cells, obtained 180 days after TCRalphabeta/CD19-depleted stem cell transplant. The nucleotide sequence is given as TGCAGTGGCGGAGCAACTAATGAAAAACTGTTTTTT. The encoded protein is CSGGATNEKLFF.